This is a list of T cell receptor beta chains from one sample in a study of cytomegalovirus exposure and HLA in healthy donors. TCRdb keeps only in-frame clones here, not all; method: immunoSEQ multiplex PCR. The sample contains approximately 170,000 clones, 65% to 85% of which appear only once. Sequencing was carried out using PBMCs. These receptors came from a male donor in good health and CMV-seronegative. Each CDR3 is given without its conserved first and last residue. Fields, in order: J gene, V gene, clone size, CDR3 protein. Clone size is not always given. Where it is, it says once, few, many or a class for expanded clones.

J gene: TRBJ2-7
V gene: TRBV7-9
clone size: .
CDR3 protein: ASSLEPGMKDEQY

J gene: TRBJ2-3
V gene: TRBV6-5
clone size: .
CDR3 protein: ASSSQGTDTQY

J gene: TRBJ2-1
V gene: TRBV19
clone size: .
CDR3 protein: ASSVDRGDYSYNEQF

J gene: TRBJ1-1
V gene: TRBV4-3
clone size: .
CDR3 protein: ASSPRIGGEDTEAF

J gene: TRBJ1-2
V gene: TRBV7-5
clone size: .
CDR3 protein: ARRAGYT

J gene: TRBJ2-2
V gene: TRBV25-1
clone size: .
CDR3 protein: ASSYNTGELF

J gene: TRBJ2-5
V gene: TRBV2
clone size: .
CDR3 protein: ASSDSLAGGPGETQY

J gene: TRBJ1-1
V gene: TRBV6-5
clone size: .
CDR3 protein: ASSSVFSEAF

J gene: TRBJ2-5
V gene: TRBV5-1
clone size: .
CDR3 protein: ASSLDRGETQY

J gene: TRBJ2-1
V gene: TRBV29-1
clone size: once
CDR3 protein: SVEERDKKYNEQF

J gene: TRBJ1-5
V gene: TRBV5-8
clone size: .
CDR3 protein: ASTNPGTGSNQPQH

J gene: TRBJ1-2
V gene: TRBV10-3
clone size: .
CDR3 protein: AISITGTGKAGYT

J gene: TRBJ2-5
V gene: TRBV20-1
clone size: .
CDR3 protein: SAASGETQY

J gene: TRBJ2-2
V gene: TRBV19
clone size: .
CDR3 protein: ASLVASGGELF

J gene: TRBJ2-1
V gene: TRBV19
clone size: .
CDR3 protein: ASSIGASGSGGDEQF

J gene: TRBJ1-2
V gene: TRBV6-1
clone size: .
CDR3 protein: ASSEQGDGYT

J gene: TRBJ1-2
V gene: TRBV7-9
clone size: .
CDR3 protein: ASSSTPGGNYGYT

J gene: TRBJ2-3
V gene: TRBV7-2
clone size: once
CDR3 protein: ASSLAGGMNTDTQY

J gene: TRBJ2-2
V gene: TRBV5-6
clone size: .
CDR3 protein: ASVKTGELF

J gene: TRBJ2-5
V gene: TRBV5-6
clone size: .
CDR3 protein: ASRKIGQGTQETQY

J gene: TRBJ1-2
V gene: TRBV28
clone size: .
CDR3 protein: ASRAQGVRGYT

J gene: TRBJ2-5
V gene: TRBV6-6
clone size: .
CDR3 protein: ASSRGTSKQY

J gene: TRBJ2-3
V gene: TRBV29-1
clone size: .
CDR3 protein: SVGRLAELRTPDTQY

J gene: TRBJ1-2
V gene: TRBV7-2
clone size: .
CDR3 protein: ASSPQRAGEGGYT

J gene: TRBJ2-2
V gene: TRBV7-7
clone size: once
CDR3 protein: ASRPSRGNTGELF

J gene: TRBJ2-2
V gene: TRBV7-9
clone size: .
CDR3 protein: ASSLLSGLNAGELF

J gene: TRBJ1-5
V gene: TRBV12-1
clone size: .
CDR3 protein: ASNFTGNQPQH